Listed below are T cell receptor beta chains from one sample, sequenced in a study of blood T cell repertoires in COVID-19. Here immunoSEQ multiplex PCR was the method, and the copy in TCRdb shows in-frame clones only, minus some. In the table there are roughly 110,000 clones, 82% of which are singletons. Sequencing was done on a sample of peripheral blood. These receptor sequences come from a man aged 70-80 years with acute or convalescent COVID-19. CDR3s include the opening cysteine and the closing phenylalanine or tryptophan. D genes are given only for firm matches. Size is omitted from some rows. Given values are once, few, many or a class for expanded clones.

D: TRBD2
J: TRBJ2-2
V: TRBV5-1
size: -
CDR3: CASSFQSLTWASGKNTNTGELFF
DNA: TGCGCCAGCAGCTTCCAGAGCCTAACCTGGGCTAGCGGGAAGAATACGAACACCGGGGAGCTGTTTTTT

D: -
J: TRBJ2-1
V: TRBV5-1
size: -
CDR3: CASSSAGSPNEQFF
DNA: TGCGCCAGCAGCAGCGCAGGGTCCCCGAATGAGCAGTTCTTC

D: -
J: TRBJ2-7
V: TRBV24-1
size: -
CDR3: CATSVLAASYEQYF
DNA: TGTGCCACCAGTGTCCTGGCCGCCTCCTACGAGCAGTACTTC

D: -
J: TRBJ2-4
V: TRBV28
size: -
CDR3: CASSFSSVANDKNIQYF
DNA: TGTGCCAGCAGTTTTTCCTCGGTTGCCAATGACAAAAACATTCAGTACTTC

D: -
J: TRBJ1-2
V: TRBV7-9
size: few
CDR3: CASSLFLGRNYGYTF
DNA: TGTGCCAGCAGCTTATTCCTTGGCCGAAACTATGGCTACACCTTC

D: TRBD1
J: TRBJ1-5
V: TRBV18
size: -
CDR3: CASSRTGGNQPQHF
DNA: TGTGCCAGCTCAAGGACAGGGGGCAATCAGCCCCAGCATTTT

D: TRBD2
J: TRBJ2-7
V: TRBV6-5
size: few
CDR3: CASRGWGGVYEQYF
DNA: TGTGCCAGCAGGGGGTGGGGAGGGGTCTACGAGCAGTACTTC

D: -
J: TRBJ2-7
V: TRBV3-1/TRBV3-2
size: -
CDR3: CASSQVGGLSYEQYF
DNA: TGTGCCAGCAGCCAAGTCGGGGGTCTCTCCTACGAGCAGTACTTC

D: TRBD1
J: TRBJ2-6
V: TRBV7-3
size: -
CDR3: CASSLGTGGLSGANVLTF
DNA: TGTGCCAGCAGCTTAGGGACAGGGGGATTGTCTGGGGCCAACGTCCTGACTTTC

D: TRBD1
J: TRBJ1-1
V: TRBV11-1
size: -
CDR3: CASSKGQTMNTEAFF
DNA: TGTGCCAGCAGCAAGGGACAGACTATGAACACTGAAGCTTTCTTT

D: -
J: TRBJ1-1
V: TRBV29-1
size: -
CDR3: CTSSDSGGTEAFF
DNA: TGCACTTCATCAGACTCGGGTGGGACTGAAGCTTTCTTT

D: TRBD1
J: TRBJ2-3
V: TRBV28
size: -
CDR3: CASSPRRDRPLNTQYF
DNA: TGTGCCAGCAGTCCCCGCCGGGACAGGCCTTTAAATACGCAGTATTTT

D: -
J: TRBJ2-7
V: TRBV9
size: -
CDR3: CASSVDGASAYEQYF
DNA: TGTGCCAGCAGCGTAGATGGCGCTAGCGCCTACGAGCAGTACTTC

D: -
J: TRBJ1-3
V: TRBV9
size: -
CDR3: CASSADISGNTIYF
DNA: TGTGCCAGCAGCGCTGACATCTCTGGAAACACCATATATTTT